This T cell receptor beta chain was captured by sequencing in a study of identical twins. TCRdb fed the 5' RACE reads into MiXCR, producing one record per CDR3 protein. The repertoire holds hundreds of thousands of distinct CDR3 sequences, with roughly 7% as singletons. This sample was shared with a second study, whose subject was yellow fever vaccine responses in identical twins.

The source is a woman under 30 in good health. The sample was memory (CD45RO+) T cells sorted from blood.

CDR3 in DNA: TGTGCCAGCAGCGTATTAAGGGGGGAAGGCTACACCTTC. Translating it yields CASSVLRGEGYTF. This rearrangement joins TRBV7-2 to TRBJ1-2, with TRBD1 as a possible D gene (6 bases). This CDR3 has 13 residues. V was shortened by 5 bases and J by 8 bases, with 15 bases between the two germline ends. In germline, CDR1 is SGHTA, CDR2 FQGNSA.